The source of this TCR beta chain is a study of beta chain features in type 1 diabetes. Study-wide findings and caveats: PCR might favor shorter templates, but any such skew would affect patients and controls equally. Shortening of TCRB CDR3s, moderate but significant, appeared in all four CD4+ subsets of Type 1 diabetes patients.

The sequenced template was cDNA made from the entire isolated RNA. About 4 million reads per sample were averaged for naive, central memory and regulatory samples. Assay: immunoSEQ multiplex PCR; the TCRdb copy retains only in-frame clones and omits some. Here the sample spans 500,000 to 700,000 clones, about 14% being singletons. The CDR3 has 16 amino acids. Germline values: CDR1 KGHSH, CDR2 LQKENI. Deletions cut 3 bases from V and 0 bases from J, with 12 bases between. Cell sorting via CD45RO/CCR7/CD25/CD127/CD95/CD27 was performed to obtain CD4+ naive, central memory, regulatory and stem cell-like memory cells. About this clone itself: What it binds is unknown.

The TCR originated in a man aged 18 to 29 in good health. The chain employs TRBV18 and TRBJ1-3; D is ambiguous. The sequencing sample was made of naive CD4+ T cells from blood. The CDR3 spells CASSPFLDISGNTIYF. CDR3 bases: TGTGCCAGCTCACCCTTCCTTGACATCTCTGGAAACACCATATATTTT.